These 20 T cell receptor beta chains originate from one sample sequenced in a study of T-cell reconstitution after alpha-beta-depleted transplantation in children. Unique molecular identifiers were incorporated during preparation of the TCRbeta library. Via MiXCR, TCRdb re-called the PCR reads, giving one row per CDR3 protein. The repertoire consists of 480,000 or so distinct CDR3 sequences, with approximately 10% occurring once and the leading ten covering about 2.1%. The sequencing here drew on PBMCs, taken before TCRalphabeta/CD19-depleted stem cell transplant. The receptors originated from a child aged 2 to 10 with inherited bone marrow failure, due to receive a stem cell transplant.

This clonotype appeared many times. This chain uses TRBV5-4 with TRBJ2-1; 7 bases are shared with TRBD2. Trimming at V came to 3 bases and at J to 7 bases, leaving 13 bases not matched to a gene. The CDR3 runs 16 residues. Germline values: CDR1 SGHNT, CDR2 YYREEE (reference sequence). DNA for the CDR3: TGTGCCAGCAGCTCCCCCTGGGCGGGAGTCGGGAATGAGCAGTTCTTC. As protein: CASSSPWAGVGNEQFF.

This clonotype has just a few counts. This sequence joins TRBV7-6 and TRBJ2-7; no reliable D call. V dropped 5 bases and J dropped 0 bases, with 20 bases sitting between them. CDR3 length: 17 residues. Germline V gene lookup returns CDR1 SGHVS and CDR2 FNYEAQ. The CDR3 loop reads CASSDLLAPTSSYEQYF. CDR3 nucleotides: TGTGCCAGCAGCGACCTGCTGGCACCTACGAGCTCCTACGAGCAGTACTTC.

This clonotype was recorded at least ten times. This chain links TRBV29-1 with TRBJ2-3; 9 nucleotides match TRBD2. Germline CDR1 and CDR2: SQVTM and ANQGSEA. The CDR3 is 17 residues long. Trimming removed 5 bases from V and 2 bases from J; junction bases left unmatched: 14. CDR3 residues: CSVSLGSGGRATDTQYF. The CDR3 coding sequence is TGCAGCGTTTCCCTAGGTTCCGGCGGGAGGGCCACAGATACGCAGTATTTT.

This clonotype was found many times. The J gene is TRBJ1-1, the V gene TRBV7-9; the D is unclear. CDR1 SEHNR and CDR2 FQNEAQ come from the germline V gene (reference sequence). Deletions cut 7 bases from V and 0 bases from J, with 12 bases between. This CDR3 spans 14 amino acids. This CDR3 reads CASTEADLNTEAFF. CDR3 coding DNA: TGTGCCAGCACGGAGGCAGACTTGAACACTGAAGCTTTCTTT.

Of note for this clonotype: Since a much larger clone is just one base distant, this may be a read error. The V and J genes are TRBV7-2 and TRBJ2-7, with D uncertain. Between the trimmed V and J ends, which lost 5 bases and 0 bases, there was a span of 11 bases. Germline CDR1 and CDR2: SGHTA and FQGNSA. CDR3 size: 14 residues. The CDR3 loop reads CASSPREYSYEQYF. In DNA form, the CDR3 reads TGTGCCAGCAGCCCCCGTGAGTACTCCTACGAGCAGTACTTC.

In its sample, this clonotype was seen many times. The chain combines TRBV20-1 with TRBJ1-1; tentatively, D is TRBD1 (6 bases). CDR3 size: 12 residues. CDR1 DFQATT and CDR2 SNEGSKA come from the germline V gene (reference sequence). The V end lost 7 bases, the J end lost 0 bases, and 9 bases lay between the germline ends. The CDR3 is CSVQGLNTEAFF. The CDR3 DNA reads as TGCAGTGTCCAGGGGTTGAACACTGAAGCTTTCTTT.

This chain links TRBV5-6 with TRBJ1-1; weak D call: TRBD1 (6 bases). The CDR3 length is 15 residues. CDR1 and CDR2 (germline): SGHDT, YYEEEE. Trimming removed 4 bases from V and 3 bases from J, with 16 bases in between. The CDR3 DNA reads as TGTGCCAGCAGCGCGCGCGAGACAGGTCACACTGAAGCTTTCTTT. Its translation is CASSARETGHTEAFF.

This clonotype appeared many times. The chain recombines TRBV20-1 with TRBJ2-2, with TRBD2 matching over 8 bases. The V gene's germline CDR1 is DFQATT and CDR2 SNEGSKA (reference sequence). The CDR3 covers 14 residues. Here the CDR3 DNA reads TGCTCTATAGGCGGGGGGACGAACACCGGGGAGCTGTTTTTT. It encodes CSIGGGTNTGELFF.

On this clonotype: At one of its ends the junction is not consistent with the germline gene, which may arise from a read error. The chain recombines TRBV20-1 with TRBJ2-7; no clear D. The length of the CDR3 is 13 residues. CDR1 is DFQATT and CDR2 is SNEGSKA in the germline V gene (reference sequence). The CDR3 spells CSARDQGSYEQYF. The CDR3, as DNA: TGCAGTGCTAGAGATCAAGGTTCCTATGAGCAGTACTTC.

This clonotype was seen a handful of times. The V and J genes are TRBV4-2 and TRBJ1-4; possibly TRBD1 for D (6 bases). The V and J ends lost 2 bases and 7 bases respectively, with 14 bases between them. Germline values: CDR1 LGHNA, CDR2 YNFKEQ. This CDR3 has 15 residues. CDR3: CASSQMGGAGEKLFF. In DNA, the CDR3 is TGTGCCAGCAGCCAAATGGGGGGGGCGGGTGAAAAACTGTTTTTT.

There are many counts of this clonotype. The CDR3 sequence: CASSPQSNTGELFF. In DNA, the CDR3 is TGTGCCAGCTCACCCCAGAGCAACACCGGGGAGCTGTTTTTT. The chain recombines TRBV18 with TRBJ2-2; D gene ambiguous. Germline lookup yields CDR1 KGHSH and CDR2 LQKENI. Trimming removed 3 bases at V and 2 bases at J, with 7 bases between. The CDR3 has 14 residues.

This clonotype was detected a few times. The rearrangement links TRBV4-3 to TRBJ2-5; D gene unclear. The length of the CDR3 is 15 residues. V gave up 0 bases and J gave up 2 bases, with 10 bases separating them. Germline CDR1 reads LGHNA; CDR2 reads YSLEER. The CDR3 here is CASSQDRARQETQYF. As DNA, the CDR3 is TGCGCCAGCAGCCAAGATCGGGCTAGACAAGAGACCCAGTACTTC.

This clonotype was seen at least ten times. The chain is built from TRBV7-2 and TRBJ2-2, with D perhaps matching TRBD1 or TRBD2 (5 bases each). Trimming left V 4 bases short and J 5 bases short, with 17 bases between. Per the germline V gene, CDR1 is SGHTA and CDR2 is FQGNSA. This CDR3 contains 16 residues. The CDR3 DNA reads as TGTGCCAGCAGCTACTTTGGGACGGTGGAAACCGGGGAGCTGTTTTTT. Translation: CASSYFGTVETGELFF.

This clonotype was found many times. This chain joins TRBV4-3 and TRBJ2-7; unclear D gene. CDR3 length: 17 residues. Trimming shortened V by 1 base and J by 2 bases, and 18 bases separated the two germline ends. The germline V gene has CDR1 LGHNA and CDR2 YSLEER. Here the CDR3 DNA reads TGCGCCAGCAGCCAAGCTCTCGTAGGTGACTCGCCCTACGAGCAGTACTTC. Its translation: CASSQALVGDSPYEQYF.

In its sample, this clonotype was seen many times. V and J are TRBV6-2 or TRBV6-3 and TRBJ2-3; D not resolved. Trimming shortened V by 5 bases and J by 1 base, and 10 bases separated the two germline ends. The CDR3 has 14 residues. Germline values: CDR1 MNHEY, CDR2 SVGEGT. The CDR3 loop is CASSRIVRTDTQYF. The DNA for the CDR3 is TGTGCCAGCAGTCGGATAGTACGCACAGATACGCAGTATTTT.

This clonotype was recorded many times. The gene calls are TRBV20-1 and TRBJ2-7; 7 positions agree with TRBD1. Germline assignment: CDR1 DFQATT and CDR2 SNEGSKA (reference sequence). The ends lost 6 bases at V and 4 bases at J; junction bases unmatched: 6. The length of the CDR3 is 12 residues. The CDR3 region is CSAPSRGYEQYF. DNA for the CDR3: TGCAGTGCCCCTTCCAGGGGGTACGAGCAGTACTTC.

This clonotype was seen ten or more times. The chain employs TRBV7-2 and TRBJ2-1; 9 bases match TRBD2. Per germline, CDR1 SGHTA and CDR2 FQGNSA. CDR3 length: 16 amino acids. Losses at the gene ends were 0 bases for V and 10 bases for J; bases not matched to a gene: 10. CDR3 loop: CASSLALLAGAEEQFF. For the CDR3, the DNA is TGTGCCAGCAGCTTAGCATTGTTAGCGGGAGCGGAGGAGCAGTTCTTC.

This sequence joins TRBV4-3 and TRBJ2-1, with 14 bases identical to TRBD2. CDR1 is LGHNA and CDR2 is YSLEER in the germline V gene. The CDR3 consists of 17 residues. The J segment lost 7 bases and the V segment lost 0 bases, leaving 5 bases of the junction unmatched. The CDR3 sequence is CASSQEGLAGVINEQFF. The CDR3 DNA follows: TGCGCCAGCAGCCAAGAGGGACTAGCGGGAGTCATAAATGAGCAGTTCTTC.

This clonotype was seen ten or more times. The rearrangement joins TRBV6-1 to TRBJ2-1; TRBD2 aligns across 9 bases. Looked up from germline, CDR1 is MNHNS and CDR2 is SASEGT. Unmatched junction bases numbered 10, after V lost 6 bases and J lost 7 bases. The CDR3 consists of 15 residues. CDR3 in DNA: TGTGCCAGCAGCTTTAGCGGGAGACATCCGAATGAGCAGTTCTTC. As protein: CASSFSGRHPNEQFF.

A word on this clonotype: Given a much more abundant clone one base away, this may be a read error. The gene calls are TRBV5-1 and TRBJ2-1, with 12 bases aligning to TRBD2. V shed 9 bases and J 7 bases; nucleotides not matched to a gene: 11. The CDR3 totals 15 residues. CDR1 is SGHRS, CDR2 YFSETQ, per germline. The DNA of the CDR3 is TGCGCCACCTCCGCACTAGCGGGAGGCTTTAATGAGCAGTTCTTC. Translation: CATSALAGGFNEQFF.